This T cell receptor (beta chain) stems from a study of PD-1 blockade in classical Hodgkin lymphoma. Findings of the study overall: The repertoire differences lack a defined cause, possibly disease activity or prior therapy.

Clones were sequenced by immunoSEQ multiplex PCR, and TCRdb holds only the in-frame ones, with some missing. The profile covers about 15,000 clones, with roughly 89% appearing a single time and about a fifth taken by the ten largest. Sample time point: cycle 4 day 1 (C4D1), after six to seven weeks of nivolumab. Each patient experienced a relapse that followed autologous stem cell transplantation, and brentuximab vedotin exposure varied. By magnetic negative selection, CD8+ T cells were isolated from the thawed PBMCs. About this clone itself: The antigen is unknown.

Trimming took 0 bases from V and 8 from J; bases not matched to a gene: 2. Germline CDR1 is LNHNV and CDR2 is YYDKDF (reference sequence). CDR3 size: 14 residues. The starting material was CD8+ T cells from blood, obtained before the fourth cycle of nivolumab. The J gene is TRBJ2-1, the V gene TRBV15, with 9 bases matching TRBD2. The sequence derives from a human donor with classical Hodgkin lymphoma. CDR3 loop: CATSRDERGDEQFF. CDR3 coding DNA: TGTGCCACCAGCAGAGATGAGCGGGGGGATGAGCAGTTCTTC.